The next 25 T cell receptor beta chains were all read from a single sample in a study of long-term antiretroviral therapy in people with HIV. A v3.0 immunoSEQ assay was performed at survey level. Method: immunoSEQ multiplex PCR; TCRdb's copy keeps in-frame clones and lacks some. The sample lists 20,000 to 30,000 clones, roughly 87% occurring once. The sample was unsorted PBMCs, taken 1.1 years before starting antiretroviral therapy. The receptor set was obtained from a woman aged 25 to 39 with HIV.

This chain connects TRBV5-1 to TRBJ2-5; 11 nucleotides line up with TRBD1. The V and J ends lost 6 bases and 3 bases, in that order; junction bases with no gene match: 7. The CDR3 runs to 15 residues. The V gene's germline CDR1 is SGHRS and CDR2 YFSETQ. This CDR3 is CASTWVGQGEETQYF. CDR3 sequence (DNA): TGCGCCAGCACTTGGGTGGGACAGGGGGAAGAGACCCAGTACTTC.

The chain uses TRBV7-2 and TRBJ2-1, with D possibly matching TRBD1 (6 bases). The germline gives CDR1 SGHTA, CDR2 FQGNSA. V was shortened by 3 bases and J by 9 bases, with 9 bases between the two germline ends. The CDR3 length is 12 residues. DNA for the CDR3: TGTGCCAGCAGCTTTAACAGGGTTGAGCAGTTCTTC. It encodes CASSFNRVEQFF.

The chain links TRBV6-6 to TRBJ1-5; 9 nucleotides align to TRBD1. The germline V gene has CDR1 MNHNY and CDR2 SVGAGI (reference sequence). J was trimmed by 6 bases and V by 4 bases; bases with no gene match: 7. CDR3 length: 15 amino acids. CDR3 loop: CASSSGQGYGQPQHF. For the CDR3, the DNA is TGTGCCAGCAGTTCCGGACAGGGGTACGGTCAGCCCCAGCATTTT.

This chain connects TRBV19 to TRBJ2-3; D might be TRBD1 or TRBD2, each matching 5 bases. The germline CDR1 and CDR2 sequences are LNHDA and SQIVND (reference sequence). The V end was cut by 4 bases, the J end by 2 bases, with 13 bases between. The CDR3 sequence is 15 residues long. The CDR3 is CASSRDPPLTDTQYF. CDR3 DNA: TGTGCCAGTAGTAGGGACCCTCCCCTCACAGATACGCAGTATTTT.

This clone rates as medium-sized. This chain joins TRBV7-9 and TRBJ1-6; possibly TRBD1 for D (5 bases). The germline CDR1 and CDR2 sequences are SEHNR and FQNEAQ (reference sequence). The CDR3 has 16 residues. V was clipped by 5 bases and J by 8 bases, with 19 bases between them. CDR3 sequence: CASSPPGRQFDSPLHF. For the CDR3, the DNA is TGTGCCAGCAGCCCCCCGGGGCGGCAGTTCGATTCACCCCTCCACTTT.

By share, this clone counts as medium-sized. The chain couples TRBV6-4 to TRBJ1-1; D may be TRBD1 (5 bases). Germline V lookup: CDR1 MRHNA, CDR2 SNTAGT. The V gene lost 2 bases and the J gene lost 4 bases, with 14 bases spanning the gap. The CDR3 runs to 15 residues. In nucleotides, the CDR3 is TGTGCCAGCAGTGACCCAGACAGATGTGGCACTGAAGCTTTCTTT. This encodes CASSDPDRCGTEAFF.

The J gene is TRBJ2-7, the V gene TRBV11-2; TRBD1 or TRBD2 may be the D gene (6 bases each). The germline gives CDR1 SGHAT, CDR2 FQNNGV. The CDR3 runs 16 residues. V was clipped by 1 base and J by 6 bases, with 19 bases between them. Written as DNA, the CDR3 is TGTGCCAGCAGCTTAGCCGGGGGCAAATGGGATCGCGAGCAGTACGTC. Translating it yields CASSLAGGKWDREQYV.

This rearrangement joins TRBV6-1 to TRBJ2-7, with TRBD1 as a possible D gene (5 bases). The V end was cut by 4 bases, the J end by 6 bases, with 16 bases between. The CDR3 totals 14 residues. Germline V CDR1 and CDR2: MNHNS, SASEGT. The DNA for the CDR3 is TGTGCCAGCAGTGGATCACTGACAGCTGGCGAGCAGTACGTC. This gives the protein CASSGSLTAGEQYV.

This chain uses TRBV6-5 with TRBJ1-3; a weak D match, TRBD1 (6 bases). The ends were cut back, 6 bases at V and 0 bases at J, with 9 bases in the middle. CDR1 and CDR2 from the germline V gene are MNHEY and SVGAGI. The CDR3 covers 14 residues. Written as DNA, the CDR3 is TGTGCCAGCAGAACAGGGATCTCTGGAAACACCATATATTTT. Translated: CASRTGISGNTIYF.

The chain uses TRBV6-1 and TRBJ2-7; D is perhaps TRBD2 (7 bases). Germline V gives CDR1 MNHNS, CDR2 SASEGT. V lost 0 bases to trimming and J lost 7 bases, with 16 bases between them. There are 15 residues in the CDR3. The CDR3 DNA is TGTGCCAGCAGTGAAGCGGGGGGGCAGCTTGTTGAGCAGTACTTC. Protein sequence: CASSEAGGQLVEQYF.

This clone showed up just once. The chain recombines TRBV6-5 with TRBJ1-2, with 9 bases matching TRBD1. V trimming: 6 bases; J trimming: 8 bases; junction bases outside the gene matches: 10. CDR3 length equals 14 residues. CDR1 is MNHEY, CDR2 SVGAGI, per germline. CDR3 residues: CASRPGQGTVGYTF. The CDR3 DNA reads as TGTGCCAGCAGACCGGGACAGGGTACGGTGGGCTACACCTTC.

The chain joins TRBV5-1 to TRBJ1-1; unclear D gene. CDR3 length: 14 residues. V dropped 3 bases and J dropped 5 bases, with 14 bases sitting between them. The V gene's germline CDR1 is SGHRS and CDR2 YFSETQ. The CDR3: CASSSPGVRTEAFF. CDR3 bases: TGCGCCAGCAGCTCCCCCGGGGTAAGGACTGAAGCTTTCTTT.

The chain uses TRBV5-1 and TRBJ2-2; weak D call: TRBD1 (5 bases). In germline, CDR1 is SGHRS, CDR2 YFSETQ. The CDR3 loop spans 14 amino acids. V dropped 5 bases and J dropped 6 bases, with 14 bases sitting between them. In DNA, the CDR3 is TGCGCCAGCAGAGGGGTTCAAAGGGCCGGGGAGCTGTTTTTT. It codes for CASRGVQRAGELFF. Full variable domain (missing parts from reference TRBV5-1 and TRBJ2-2): KAGVTQTPRYLIKTRGQQVTLSCSPISGHRSVSWYQQTPGQGLQFLFEYFSETQRNKGNFPGRFSGRQFSNSRSEMNVSTLELGDSALYLCASRGVQRAGELFFGEGSRLTVL.

The J gene is TRBJ1-2, the V gene TRBV7-6, with D maybe TRBD1 (6 bases). Per germline, CDR1 SGHVS and CDR2 FNYEAQ. V lost 2 bases to trimming and J lost 8 bases, with 18 bases between them. The CDR3 loop spans 15 amino acids. The CDR3 DNA reads as TGTGCCAGCAGCTTAAGAGGGGGGGATTCGAGGGGCTACACCTTC. Translated: CASSLRGGDSRGYTF.

The V gene is TRBV14, the J gene TRBJ1-1, with D perhaps matching TRBD1 (6 bases). Germline CDR1 is SGHDN and CDR2 is FVKESK. V gave up 3 bases and J gave up 1 base, with 12 bases separating them. The CDR3 is made up of 15 amino acids. The CDR3, as DNA: TGTGCCAGCAGCCATCTAGGACAGCAGAACACTGAAGCTTTCTTT. It specifies CASSHLGQQNTEAFF.

The sample holds one count of this clone. V usage is TRBV7-2 and J usage is TRBJ1-6; TRBD1 is a possible D gene (5 bases). The ends were cut back, 7 bases at V and 4 bases at J, with 11 bases in the middle. The length of the CDR3 is 14 residues. Germline CDR1 reads SGHTA; CDR2 reads FQGNSA. For the CDR3, the DNA is TGTGCCAGCACCCCGGGACTGTATAATTCACCCCTCCACTTT. Translated: CASTPGLYNSPLHF.

The chain recombines TRBV5-1 with TRBJ2-1; the D gene is possibly TRBD1 (6 bases). Germline CDR1 SGHRS, CDR2 YFSETQ. The CDR3 has 18 amino acids. Trimming removed 3 bases from V and 4 bases from J, with 23 bases in between. Here the CDR3 DNA reads TGCGCCAGCAGCTCCTCCTCCTTGGGGGCAAGTCAGTACAATGAGCAGTTCTTC. Its translation is CASSSSSLGASQYNEQFF.

This chain joins TRBV25-1 and TRBJ1-1, with a weak D call TRBD1 (6 bases). The germline V gene has CDR1 MGHDK and CDR2 SYGVNS. V was cut by 5 bases and J by 0 bases, with 10 bases left in between. CDR3 length: 14 residues. The CDR3 loop reads CASSKGGMNTEAFF. The CDR3, as DNA: TGTGCCAGCAGTAAGGGGGGGATGAACACTGAAGCTTTCTTT.

In its sample, this clone was seen a few times. V and J are TRBV15 and TRBJ2-7, with 8 nucleotides matching TRBD2. The CDR3 runs 15 residues. V shed 8 bases and J 2 bases; nucleotides not matched to a gene: 11. From germline, CDR1 is LNHNV and CDR2 YYDKDF (reference sequence). CDR3 protein: CATPAGGWPTYEQYV. The DNA of the CDR3 is TGTGCCACCCCGGCGGGGGGCTGGCCTACCTACGAGCAGTACGTC.

The genes are TRBV4-1 and TRBJ2-1; 7 nucleotides match TRBD1. CDR3 length equals 16 residues. Germline V gene sequence: CDR1 MGHRA, CDR2 YSYEKL. V was pared by 4 bases and J by 2 bases, with 8 bases of the junction left unmatched. The chain's CDR3 is CASSPGPQGAYNEQFF. The CDR3 bases are TGCGCCAGCAGCCCCGGGCCTCAGGGGGCCTACAATGAGCAGTTCTTC.

The chain combines TRBV29-1 with TRBJ2-3; D gene uncertain. This CDR3 has 13 amino acids. The V end lost 7 bases, the J end lost 4 bases, and 15 bases lay between the germline ends. Germline loops: CDR1 SQVTM, CDR2 ANQGSEA. The CDR3 nucleotides are TGCAGCGCCACCGGGCGGTTGGCAGATACGCAGTATTTT. It yields the protein CSATGRLADTQYF.

This clone was counted once. The chain links TRBV4-1 to TRBJ2-2; the D is unclear. With 2 bases removed from V and 7 bases from J, the gap between germline ends came to 11 bases. The germline CDR1 and CDR2 sequences are MGHRA and YSYEKL. The CDR3 loop spans 14 amino acids. CDR3 coding DNA: TGCGCCAGCAGCCAATTTCCAGTTAACGGGGAGCTGTTTTTT. Encoded protein: CASSQFPVNGELFF.

The chain employs TRBV5-1 and TRBJ2-5; D gene unclear. The CDR3 extends over 15 amino acids. Germline V lookup: CDR1 SGHRS, CDR2 YFSETQ. V was trimmed by 4 bases and J by 5 bases, leaving 18 bases between them. The CDR3 reads CASSMNNIIVETQYF. CDR3 nucleotides: TGCGCCAGCAGCATGAACAACATAATTGTCGAGACCCAGTACTTC.

The V call is TRBV7-8, the J call TRBJ1-6, with TRBD1 matching 7 bases. Germline lookup yields CDR1 SGHVS and CDR2 FQNEAQ. The J segment lost 2 bases and the V segment lost 5 bases, leaving 15 bases of the junction unmatched. This CDR3 spans 19 amino acids. In DNA, the CDR3 is TGTGCCAGCAGCCCCCGGGAATACAGGGGTGGGACCTATAATTCACCCCTCCACTTT. This translates into CASSPREYRGGTYNSPLHF.

The chain recombines TRBV18 with TRBJ2-2, with a tentative D call TRBD1 (5 bases). The V gene lost 2 bases and the J gene lost 6 bases, with 16 bases spanning the gap. CDR1 and CDR2 (germline): KGHSH, LQKENI. This CDR3 has 16 residues. CDR3 in DNA: TGTGCCAGCTCACCAGGACGGCAGGGTTTTTCCGGGGAGCTGTTTTTT. This gives the protein CASSPGRQGFSGELFF.